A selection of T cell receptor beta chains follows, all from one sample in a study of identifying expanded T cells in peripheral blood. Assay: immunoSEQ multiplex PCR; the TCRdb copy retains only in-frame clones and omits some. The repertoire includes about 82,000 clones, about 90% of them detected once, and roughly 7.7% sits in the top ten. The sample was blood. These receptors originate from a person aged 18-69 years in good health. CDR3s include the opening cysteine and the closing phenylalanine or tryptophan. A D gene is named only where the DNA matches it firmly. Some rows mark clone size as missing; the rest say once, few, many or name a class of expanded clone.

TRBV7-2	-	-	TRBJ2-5	CASSLDLGLETQYF	TGTGCCAGCAGCTTAGACCTGGGGCTGGAGACCCAGTACTTC
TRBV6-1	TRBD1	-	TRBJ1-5	CASNLPGQGNQPQHF	TGTGCCAGCAACCTTCCGGGACAGGGGAATCAGCCCCAGCATTTT
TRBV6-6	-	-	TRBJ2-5	CASGFQGVGETQYF	TGTGCCAGCGGCTTCCAGGGTGTGGGAGAGACCCAGTACTTC
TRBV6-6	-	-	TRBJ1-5	CASSYGGRSNQPQHF	TGTGCCAGCAGTTACGGGGGGCGAAGCAATCAGCCCCAGCATTTT
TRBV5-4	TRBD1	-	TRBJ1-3	CASSNTGDSGNTIYF	TGTGCCAGCTCTAACACAGGGGATTCTGGAAACACCATATATTTT
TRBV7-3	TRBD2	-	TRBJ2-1	CASSPSGNEQFF	TGTGCCAGCAGCCCTAGCGGTAATGAGCAGTTCTTC
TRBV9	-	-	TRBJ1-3	CASSAPSSGHGSGNTIYF	TGTGCCAGCAGCGCACCATCTTCAGGACACGGCTCTGGAAACACCATATATTTT
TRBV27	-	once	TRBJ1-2	CASGSRNSYGYTF	TGTGCCAGCGGGAGCCGCAACAGCTATGGCTACACCTTC
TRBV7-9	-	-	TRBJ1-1	CASSLAPEGTEAFF	TGTGCCAGCAGCTTAGCTCCCGAGGGGACTGAAGCTTTCTTT
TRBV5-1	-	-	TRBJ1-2	CASSLGGYGYTF	TGCGCCAGCAGCTTAGGGGGGTATGGCTACACCTTC
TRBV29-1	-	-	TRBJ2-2	CSVEVPGTVGAGELFF	TGCAGCGTTGAAGTCCCAGGGACTGTGGGAGCCGGGGAGCTGTTTTTT
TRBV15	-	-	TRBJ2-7	CATSTPTRHYEQYF	TGTGCCACCAGCACCCCGACCCGGCATTACGAGCAGTACTTC
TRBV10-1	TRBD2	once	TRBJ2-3	CASSEKRGGTDTQYF	TGCGCCAGCAGTGAGAAGCGGGGGGGCACAGATACGCAGTATTTT
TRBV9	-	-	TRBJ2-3	CASSVGVTDTQYF	TGTGCCAGCAGCGTAGGAGTAACAGATACGCAGTATTTT
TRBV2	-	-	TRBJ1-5	CASSRKAPLSSNQPQHF	TGTGCCAGCAGTCGGAAGGCCCCCCTGTCCAGCAATCAGCCCCAGCATTTT
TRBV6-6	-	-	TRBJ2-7	CASSGHHYEQYF	TGTGCCAGCAGCGGACACCACTACGAGCAGTACTTC
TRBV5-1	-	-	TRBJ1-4	CASSLRGIGEKLFF	TGCGCCAGCAGCTTGAGGGGGATAGGTGAAAAACTGTTTTTT
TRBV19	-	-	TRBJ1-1	CASSPPRGVGNTEAFF	TGTGCCAGTAGTCCTCCCCGTGGTGTGGGGAACACTGAAGCTTTCTTT
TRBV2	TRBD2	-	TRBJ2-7	CASSSGLAGVQYF	TGTGCCAGCAGCTCCGGACTAGCGGGAGTGCAGTACTTC
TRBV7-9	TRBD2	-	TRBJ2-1	CASSFLAGGVEQFF	TGTGCCAGCAGCTTCCTAGCGGGAGGCGTTGAGCAGTTCTTC
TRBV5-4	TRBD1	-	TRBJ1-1	CASIGQGWNTEAFF	TGTGCCAGCATCGGACAGGGGTGGAACACTGAAGCTTTCTTT
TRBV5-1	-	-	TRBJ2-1	CASSLGSSPNNEQFF	TGCGCCAGCAGCTTGGGTTCCAGCCCAAACAATGAGCAGTTCTTC
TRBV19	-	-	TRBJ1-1	CASSPTTGNTEAFF	TGTGCCAGTAGTCCGACGACAGGGAACACTGAAGCTTTCTTT
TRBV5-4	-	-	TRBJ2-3	CASRDPRDTDTQYF	TGTGCCAGCAGGGATCCTCGCGACACAGATACGCAGTATTTT
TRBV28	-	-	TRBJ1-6	CASSPADRNNSPLHF	TGTGCCAGCAGTCCCGCCGACAGGAATAATTCACCCCTCCACTTT
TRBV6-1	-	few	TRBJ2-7	CASQKGRGQYF	TGTGCCAGCCAAAAGGGACGGGGGCAGTACTTC
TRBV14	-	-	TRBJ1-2	CASSQGGGYTF	TGTGCCAGCAGCCAGGGAGGCGGCTACACCTTC
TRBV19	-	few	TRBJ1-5	CASSDSNQPQHF	TGTGCCAGTAGCGATAGCAATCAGCCCCAGCATTTT
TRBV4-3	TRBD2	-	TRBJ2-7	CASSQAGTSGSYEQYF	TGCGCCAGCAGCCAAGCGGGGACTAGCGGCTCCTACGAGCAGTACTTC
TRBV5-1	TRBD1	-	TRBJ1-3	CASSLEGTASGNTIYF	TGCGCCAGCAGCTTGGAAGGGACAGCCTCTGGAAACACCATATATTTT
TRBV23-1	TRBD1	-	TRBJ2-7	CAGPGQGINEQYF	TGCGCCGGCCCGGGACAGGGGATAAACGAGCAGTACTTC
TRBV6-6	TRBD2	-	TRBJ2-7	CASSYPPGGSSYEQYF	TGTGCCAGCAGTTACCCCCCTGGCGGGAGCTCCTACGAGCAGTACTTC
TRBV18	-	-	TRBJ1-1	CASSTGGKGEAFF	TGTGCCAGCTCGACCGGAGGTAAAGGAGAAGCTTTCTTT
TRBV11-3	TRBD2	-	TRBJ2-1	CASSLVGLAGAIYNEQFF	TGTGCCAGCAGCTTAGTGGGACTAGCGGGGGCCATCTACAATGAGCAGTTCTTC
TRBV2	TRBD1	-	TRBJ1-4	CASSGQGLSNEKLFF	TGTGCCAGCAGTGGACAGGGACTCTCTAATGAAAAACTGTTTTTT
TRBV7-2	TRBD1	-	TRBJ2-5	CASSWRDRGRETQYF	TGTGCCAGCAGCTGGAGGGACAGGGGTCGGGAGACCCAGTACTTC
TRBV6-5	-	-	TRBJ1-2	CASSYSMGFSYGYTF	TGTGCCAGCAGTTACTCGATGGGGTTTAGCTATGGCTACACCTTC
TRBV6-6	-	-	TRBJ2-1	CASSYPIGTKNEQFF	TGTGCCAGCAGTTACCCCATTGGGACCAAGAATGAGCAGTTCTTC
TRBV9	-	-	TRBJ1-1	CASSNGELNTEAFF	TGTGCCAGCAGTAATGGTGAACTGAACACTGAAGCTTTCTTT
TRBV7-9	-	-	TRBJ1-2	CASSPGERVYGYTF	TGTGCCAGCAGCCCGGGCGAACGGGTTTATGGCTACACCTTC
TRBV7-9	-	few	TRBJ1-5	CASSLVGNQPQHF	TGTGCCAGCAGCTTAGTAGGTAATCAGCCCCAGCATTTT
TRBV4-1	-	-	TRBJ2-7	CASSQAGFSSYEQYF	TGCGCCAGCAGCCAAGCCGGTTTTAGCTCCTACGAGCAGTACTTC